Given below is one T cell receptor beta chain in context. Its antigen is currently unknown. The data are from a study of T cell responses to AZD1222 COVID-19 vaccine. Study-level background: Analysis merged second doses at about 4 or about 12 weeks.

Measured with immunoSEQ multiplex PCR; TCRdb has only the in-frame clones, and not every one. The sample holds 95,000 to 150,000 clones; around 94% are singletons and the top ten take 1.5% to 2%. Study-wide results and limits: Only after the peak T cell response were repertoires sampled. Spike-spanning, vaccine-associated CD4 TCRs were dominant at 160-218 and 743-854. The donor cohort was predominantly white British with a female majority, and clonal diversity may have been underestimated.

This sequence was found in an adult in good health. The sequencing here drew on peripheral blood, taken on day 0 of AZD1222 vaccination.

The CDR3, as DNA: TGTGCCAGCAGCCCTGGGGCGGGTAAGAACACTGAAGCTTTCTTT. As protein: CASSPGAGKNTEAFF. The V gene is TRBV11-2, the J gene TRBJ1-1; D is perhaps TRBD1 (5 bases). The CDR3 loop spans 15 amino acids. Germline values: CDR1 SGHAT, CDR2 FQNNGV. Trimming pared 5 bases from V and 1 base from J, leaving 14 bases between.